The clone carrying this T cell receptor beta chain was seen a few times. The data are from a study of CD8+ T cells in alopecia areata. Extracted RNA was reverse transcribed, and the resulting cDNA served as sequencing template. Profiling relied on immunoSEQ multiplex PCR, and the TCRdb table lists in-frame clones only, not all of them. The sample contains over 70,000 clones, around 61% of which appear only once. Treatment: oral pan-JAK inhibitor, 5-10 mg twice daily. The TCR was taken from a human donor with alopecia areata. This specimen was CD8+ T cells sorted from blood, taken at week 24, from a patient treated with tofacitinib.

The CDR3 is CAWATGEGSTEAFF. The CDR3 nucleotides read TGTGCCTGGGCCACAGGAGAAGGGAGCACTGAAGCTTTCTTT. The chain uses TRBV30 and TRBJ1-1; a possible D gene is TRBD1 (5 bases). CDR1 is GTSNPN and CDR2 is SVGIG in the germline V gene (reference sequence). The length of the CDR3 is 14 residues. Trimming removed 5 bases from V and 4 bases from J, with 17 bases in between.